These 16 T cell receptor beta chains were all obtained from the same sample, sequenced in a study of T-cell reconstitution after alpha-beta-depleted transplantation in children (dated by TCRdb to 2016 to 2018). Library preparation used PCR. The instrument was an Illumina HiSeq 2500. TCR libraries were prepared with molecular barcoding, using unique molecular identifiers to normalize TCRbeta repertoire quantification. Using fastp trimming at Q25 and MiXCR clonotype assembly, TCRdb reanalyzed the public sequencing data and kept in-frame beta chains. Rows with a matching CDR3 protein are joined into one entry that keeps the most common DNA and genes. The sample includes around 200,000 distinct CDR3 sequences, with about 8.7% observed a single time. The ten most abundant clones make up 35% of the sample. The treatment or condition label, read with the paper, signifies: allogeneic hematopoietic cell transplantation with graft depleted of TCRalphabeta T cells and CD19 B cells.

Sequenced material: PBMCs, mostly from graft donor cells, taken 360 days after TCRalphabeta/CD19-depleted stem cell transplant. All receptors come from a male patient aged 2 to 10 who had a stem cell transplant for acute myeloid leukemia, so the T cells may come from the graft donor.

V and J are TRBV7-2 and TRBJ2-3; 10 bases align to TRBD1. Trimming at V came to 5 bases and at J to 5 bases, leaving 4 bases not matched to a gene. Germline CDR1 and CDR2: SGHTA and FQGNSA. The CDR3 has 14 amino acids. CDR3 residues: CASSPRDRGDTQYF. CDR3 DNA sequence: TGTGCCAGCAGCCCCCGGGACAGGGGAGATACGCAGTATTTT.

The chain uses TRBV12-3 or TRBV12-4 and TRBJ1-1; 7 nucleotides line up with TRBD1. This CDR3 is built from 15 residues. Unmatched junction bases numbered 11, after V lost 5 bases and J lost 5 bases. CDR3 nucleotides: TGTGCCAGCAGTCCCAGGACAGGAGGGAGGACTGAAGCTTTCTTT. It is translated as CASSPRTGGRTEAFF.

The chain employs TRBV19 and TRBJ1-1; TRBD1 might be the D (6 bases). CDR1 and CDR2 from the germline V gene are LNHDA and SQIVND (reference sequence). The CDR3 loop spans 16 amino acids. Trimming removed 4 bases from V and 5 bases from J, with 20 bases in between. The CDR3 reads CASSNALGGGGTEAFF. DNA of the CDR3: TGTGCCAGTAGTAACGCCCTAGGAGGGGGAGGAACTGAAGCTTTCTTT.

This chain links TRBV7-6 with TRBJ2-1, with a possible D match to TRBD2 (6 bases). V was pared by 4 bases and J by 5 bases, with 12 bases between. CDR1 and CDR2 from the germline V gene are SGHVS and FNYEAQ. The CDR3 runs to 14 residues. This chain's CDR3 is CASSSWTKHNEQFF. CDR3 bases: TGTGCCAGCAGCTCCTGGACTAAACACAATGAGCAGTTCTTC.

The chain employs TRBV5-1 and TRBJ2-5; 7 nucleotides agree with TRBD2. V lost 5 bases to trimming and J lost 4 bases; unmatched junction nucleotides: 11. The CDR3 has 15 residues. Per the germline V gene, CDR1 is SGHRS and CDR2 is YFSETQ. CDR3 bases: TGCGCCAGCAGACCGATTTCTAGCGGCCCAGAGACCCAGTACTTC. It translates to CASRPISSGPETQYF.

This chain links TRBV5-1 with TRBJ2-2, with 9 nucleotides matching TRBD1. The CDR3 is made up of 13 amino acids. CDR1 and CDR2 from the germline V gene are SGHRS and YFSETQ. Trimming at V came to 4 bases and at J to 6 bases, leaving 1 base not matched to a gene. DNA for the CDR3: TGCGCCAGCAGCAGACAGGGGGCCGGGGAGCTGTTTTTT. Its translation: CASSRQGAGELFF.

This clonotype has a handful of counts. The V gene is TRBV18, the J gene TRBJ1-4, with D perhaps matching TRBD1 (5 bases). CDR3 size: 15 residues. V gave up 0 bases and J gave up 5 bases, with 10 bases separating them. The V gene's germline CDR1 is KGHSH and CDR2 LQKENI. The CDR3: CASSPPWDGNEKLFF. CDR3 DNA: TGTGCCAGCTCACCACCGTGGGACGGGAATGAAAAACTGTTTTTT.

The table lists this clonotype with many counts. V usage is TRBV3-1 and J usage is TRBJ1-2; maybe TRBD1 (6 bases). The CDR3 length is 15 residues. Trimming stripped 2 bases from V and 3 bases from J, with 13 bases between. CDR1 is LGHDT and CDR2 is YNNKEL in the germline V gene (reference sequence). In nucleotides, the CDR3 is TGTGCCAGCAGCCAATACCTCAGGGGCGACTATGGCTACACCTTC. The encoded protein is CASSQYLRGDYGYTF.

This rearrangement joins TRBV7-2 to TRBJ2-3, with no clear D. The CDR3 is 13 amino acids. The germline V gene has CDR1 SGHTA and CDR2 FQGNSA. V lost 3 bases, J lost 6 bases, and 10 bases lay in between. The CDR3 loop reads CASSLRTRDTQYF. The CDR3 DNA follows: TGTGCCAGCAGCTTGCGGACCAGGGATACGCAGTATTTT.

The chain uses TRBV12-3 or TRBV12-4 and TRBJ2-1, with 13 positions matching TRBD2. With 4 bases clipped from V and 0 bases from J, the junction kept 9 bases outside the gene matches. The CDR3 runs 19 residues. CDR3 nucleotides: TGTGCCAGCAGTTCGACTAGCGGGGGGTTCGGGAGCTCCTACAATGAGCAGTTCTTC. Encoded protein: CASSSTSGGFGSSYNEQFF.

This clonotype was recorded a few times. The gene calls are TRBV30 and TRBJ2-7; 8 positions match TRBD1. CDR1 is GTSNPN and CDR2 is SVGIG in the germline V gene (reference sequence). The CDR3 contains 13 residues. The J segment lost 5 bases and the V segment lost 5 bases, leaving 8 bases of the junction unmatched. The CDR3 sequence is CAWGGGQEHEQYF. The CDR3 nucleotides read TGTGCCTGGGGAGGGGGACAGGAGCACGAGCAGTACTTC. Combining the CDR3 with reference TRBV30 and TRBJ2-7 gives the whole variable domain SQTIHQWPATLVQPVGSPLSLECTVEGTSNPNLYWYRQAAGRGLQLLFYSVGIGQISSEVPQNLSASRPQDRQFILSSKKLLLSDSGFYLCAWGGGQEHEQYFGPGTRLTVT.

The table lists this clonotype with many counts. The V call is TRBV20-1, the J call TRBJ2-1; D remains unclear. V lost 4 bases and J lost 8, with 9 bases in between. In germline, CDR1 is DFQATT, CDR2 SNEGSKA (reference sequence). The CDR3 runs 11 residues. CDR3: CSAKSYYEQFF. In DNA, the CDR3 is TGCAGTGCTAAGTCATACTATGAGCAGTTCTTC.

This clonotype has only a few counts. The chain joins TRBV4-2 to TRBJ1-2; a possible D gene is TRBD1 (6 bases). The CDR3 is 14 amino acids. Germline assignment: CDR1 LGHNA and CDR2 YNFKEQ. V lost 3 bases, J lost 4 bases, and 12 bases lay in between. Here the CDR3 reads CASSQGGAGYGYTF. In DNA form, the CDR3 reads TGTGCCAGCAGCCAGGGGGGCGCCGGCTATGGCTACACCTTC.

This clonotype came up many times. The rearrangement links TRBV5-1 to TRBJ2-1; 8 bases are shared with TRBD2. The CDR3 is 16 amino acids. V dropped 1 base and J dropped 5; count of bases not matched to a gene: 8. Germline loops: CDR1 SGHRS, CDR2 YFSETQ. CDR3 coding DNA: TGCGCCAGCAGCTTGACCCGGACTAGCATAGACAATGAGCAGTTCTTC. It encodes CASSLTRTSIDNEQFF.

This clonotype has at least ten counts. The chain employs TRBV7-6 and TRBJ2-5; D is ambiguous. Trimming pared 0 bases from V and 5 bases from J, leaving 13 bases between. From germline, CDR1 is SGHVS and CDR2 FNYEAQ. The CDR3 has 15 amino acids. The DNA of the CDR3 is TGTGCCAGCAGCTTAGCGACGGGTGCCAGGGAGACCCAGTACTTC. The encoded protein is CASSLATGARETQYF.

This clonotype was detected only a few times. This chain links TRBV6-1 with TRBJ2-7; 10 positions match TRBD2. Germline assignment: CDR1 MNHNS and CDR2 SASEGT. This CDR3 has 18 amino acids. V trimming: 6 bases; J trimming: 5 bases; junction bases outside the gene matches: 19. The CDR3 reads CASSRPLPKRGGSHEQYV. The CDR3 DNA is TGTGCCAGCAGCAGACCACTTCCGAAGCGGGGGGGTTCCCACGAGCAGTACGTC.